This paragraph reports one T cell receptor (beta chain). Its antigen is currently unknown. This specimen belongs to a study of cytomegalovirus exposure and HLA in healthy donors. Broader study findings: Based on reports, TCR beta sequences accurately predicted HLA-A and HLA-B alleles for most subjects.

PCR used 60 Vbeta primers and 13 Jbeta primers. Sequencing used immunoSEQ multiplex PCR; TCRdb keeps in-frame clones, though not all of them. This table has roughly 88,000 clones, just under 70% appearing once. The sequencing input was PBMCs. The receptor was derived from a man in his forties or fifties in good health and CMV-seronegative.

CDR3 in DNA: TGCAGCGCCCAGGGCGGCTCTGGGGCCAACGTCCTGACTTTC. This gives the protein CSAQGGSGANVLTF. V and J are TRBV29-1 and TRBJ2-6; perhaps TRBD1 as D (5 bases). The length of the CDR3 is 14 residues. Trimming took 7 bases from V and 0 from J, leaving 10 bases between them. The germline CDR1 and CDR2 sequences are SQVTM and ANQGSEA.